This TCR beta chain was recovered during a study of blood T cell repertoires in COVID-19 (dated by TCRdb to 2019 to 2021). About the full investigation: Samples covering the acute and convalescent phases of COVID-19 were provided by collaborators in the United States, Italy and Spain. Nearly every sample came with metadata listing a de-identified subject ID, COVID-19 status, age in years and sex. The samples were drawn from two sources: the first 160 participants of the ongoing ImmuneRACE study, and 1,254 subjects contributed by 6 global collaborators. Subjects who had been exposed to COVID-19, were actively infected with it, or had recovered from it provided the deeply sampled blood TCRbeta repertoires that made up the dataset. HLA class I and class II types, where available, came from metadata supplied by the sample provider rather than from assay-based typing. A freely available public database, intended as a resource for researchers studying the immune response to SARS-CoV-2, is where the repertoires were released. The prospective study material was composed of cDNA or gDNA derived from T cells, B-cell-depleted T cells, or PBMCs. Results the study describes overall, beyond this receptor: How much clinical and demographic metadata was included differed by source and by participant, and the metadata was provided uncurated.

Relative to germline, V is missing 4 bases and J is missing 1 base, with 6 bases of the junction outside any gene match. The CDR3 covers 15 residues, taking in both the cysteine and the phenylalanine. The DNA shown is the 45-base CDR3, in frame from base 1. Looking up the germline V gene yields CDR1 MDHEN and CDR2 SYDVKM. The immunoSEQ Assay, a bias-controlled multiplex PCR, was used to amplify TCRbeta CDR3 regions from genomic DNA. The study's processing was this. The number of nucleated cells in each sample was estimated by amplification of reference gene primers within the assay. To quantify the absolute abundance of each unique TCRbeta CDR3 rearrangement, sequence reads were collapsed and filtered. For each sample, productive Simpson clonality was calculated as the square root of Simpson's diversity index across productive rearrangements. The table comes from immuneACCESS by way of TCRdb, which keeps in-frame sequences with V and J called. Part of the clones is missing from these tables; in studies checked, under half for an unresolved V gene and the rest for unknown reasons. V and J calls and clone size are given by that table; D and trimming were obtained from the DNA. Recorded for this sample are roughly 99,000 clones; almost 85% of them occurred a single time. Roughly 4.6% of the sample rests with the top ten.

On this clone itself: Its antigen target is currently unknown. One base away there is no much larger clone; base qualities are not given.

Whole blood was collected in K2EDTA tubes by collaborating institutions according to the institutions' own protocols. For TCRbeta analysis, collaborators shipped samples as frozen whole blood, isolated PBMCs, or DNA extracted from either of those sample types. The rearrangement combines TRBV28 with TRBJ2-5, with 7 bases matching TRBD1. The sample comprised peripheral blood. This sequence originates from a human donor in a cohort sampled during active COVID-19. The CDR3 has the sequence CASSSGAGGQETQYF. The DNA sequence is TGTGCCAGCAGTTCCGGGGCAGGGGGCCAAGAGACCCAGTACTTC.